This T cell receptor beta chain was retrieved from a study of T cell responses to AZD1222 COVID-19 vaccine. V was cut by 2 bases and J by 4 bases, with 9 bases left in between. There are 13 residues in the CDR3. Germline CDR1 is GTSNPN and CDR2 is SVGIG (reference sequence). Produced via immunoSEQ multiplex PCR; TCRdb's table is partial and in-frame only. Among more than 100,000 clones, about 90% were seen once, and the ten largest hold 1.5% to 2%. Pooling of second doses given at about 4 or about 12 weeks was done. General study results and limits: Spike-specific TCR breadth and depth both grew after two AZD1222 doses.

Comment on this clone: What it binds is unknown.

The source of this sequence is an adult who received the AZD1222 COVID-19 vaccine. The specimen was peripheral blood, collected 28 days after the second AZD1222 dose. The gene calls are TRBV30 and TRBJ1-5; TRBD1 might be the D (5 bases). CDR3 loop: CAWSPGANQPQHF. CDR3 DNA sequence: TGTGCCTGGAGTCCCGGGGCAAATCAGCCCCAGCATTTT.